Following are 2 T cell receptor beta chains from one sample sequenced in a study of shared clonotypes between healthy human individuals. Assay used: immunoSEQ multiplex PCR; TCRdb lists only in-frame clones, some missing. The top ten clones hold about 0.13% of a sample with roughly 2.6 million clones, around 94% of them seen once. Sample: naive CD4+ T cells sorted from blood. The subset here: CD45RA+ positively selected. The receptors originated from a man aged 18-30 years in good health.

The chain joins TRBV6-1 to TRBJ1-2; no definite D call. Trimming left V 0 bases short and J 6 bases short, with 8 bases between. Germline CDR1 is MNHNS and CDR2 is SASEGT. The CDR3 covers 13 residues. The chain's CDR3 is CASSEARSDGYTF. DNA for the CDR3: TGTGCCAGCAGTGAAGCGCGGTCTGATGGCTACACCTTC.

V usage is TRBV18 and J usage is TRBJ2-7; 7 bases are a match to TRBD2. This CDR3 is built from 16 residues. Germline V gene data show CDR1 as KGHSH and CDR2 as LQKENI. J gave up 0 bases and V 0 bases, and 5 bases lay outside the gene matches. The CDR3 DNA sequence: TGTGCCAGCTCACCACCGCGGCGGGAGCACTCCTACGAGCAGTACTTC. Protein product: CASSPPRREHSYEQYF.